These 26 T cell receptor beta chains were all obtained from the same sample, sequenced in a study of blood T cell repertoires in COVID-19. Some clones are missing from TCRdb's copy, which holds only in-frame ones; the method was immunoSEQ multiplex PCR. The sample lists about 120,000 clones, 80% to 90% occurring once. Sequencing was carried out using peripheral blood. The receptors were gathered from a woman aged 45-60 years with acute or convalescent COVID-19.

The rearrangement links TRBV3-1 (or the pseudogene TRBV3-2) to TRBJ1-3; D perhaps matches TRBD1 (5 bases). Trimming pared 5 bases from V and 3 bases from J, leaving 11 bases between. The CDR3 contains 14 residues. Looked up from germline, CDR1 is LGHDT and CDR2 is YNNKEL (reference sequence). CDR3 residues: CASSSGLYGNTIYF. The CDR3 DNA sequence: TGTGCCAGCAGCTCGGGACTCTATGGAAACACCATATATTTT.

The genes are TRBV14 and TRBJ1-1; a possible D gene is TRBD1 (6 bases). Trimming removed 4 bases at V and 1 base at J, with 13 bases between. CDR1 is SGHDN, CDR2 FVKESK, per germline. The CDR3 is 15 residues long. CDR3 residues: CASSPITGWNTEAFF. The CDR3 region has the DNA TGTGCCAGCAGCCCAATTACAGGGTGGAACACTGAAGCTTTCTTT.

This chain connects TRBV4-1 to TRBJ2-7; 7 bases match TRBD1. Germline CDR1 is MGHRA and CDR2 is YSYEKL. The CDR3 is 17 residues long. Losses at the gene ends were 2 bases for V and 3 bases for J; bases not matched to a gene: 13. This CDR3 is CASSQKTGAAGFYEQYF. The CDR3 nucleotides are TGCGCCAGCAGCCAAAAAACAGGGGCGGCAGGCTTCTACGAGCAGTACTTC.

V usage is TRBV12-3 or TRBV12-4 and J usage is TRBJ1-1, with D tentatively TRBD1 (6 bases). CDR3 length: 13 residues. Trimming pared 3 bases from V and 8 bases from J, leaving 13 bases between. CDR3 sequence reads: CASSFRGQYEAFF. In DNA, the CDR3 is TGTGCCAGCAGTTTCAGGGGACAATACGAAGCTTTCTTT.

In DNA, the CDR3 is TGTGCCAGTAATATGGCGGGCACCGGGGAGCTGTTTTTT. The encoded protein is CASNMAGTGELFF. The chain recombines TRBV19 with TRBJ2-2, with D possibly TRBD2 on 5 matching bases. Trimming stripped 7 bases from V and 4 bases from J, with 10 bases between. Germline V gives CDR1 LNHDA, CDR2 SQIVND (reference sequence). CDR3 size: 13 residues.

The chain employs TRBV3-1 (or the pseudogene TRBV3-2) and TRBJ1-1; 8 positions agree with TRBD1. The CDR3 is 15 amino acids. Germline-derived CDR1 and CDR2 are LGHDT and YNNKEL (reference sequence). Trimming at V came to 5 bases and at J to 5 bases, leaving 10 bases not matched to a gene. CDR3 amino acids: CASSKLSTGGTEAFF. DNA of the CDR3: TGTGCCAGCAGCAAACTCTCCACAGGGGGTACTGAAGCTTTCTTT.

V gene TRBV5-1 combines with J gene TRBJ1-1; D gene ambiguous. With 3 bases removed from V and 6 bases from J, the gap between germline ends came to 15 bases. Per the germline V gene, CDR1 is SGHRS and CDR2 is YFSETQ. The CDR3 is 14 residues long. This CDR3 is CASSSPAESAEAFF. The CDR3 DNA reads as TGCGCCAGCAGCTCCCCGGCGGAGAGCGCTGAAGCTTTCTTT.

The V gene is TRBV4-1, the J gene TRBJ2-7; D is possibly TRBD2 (6 bases). CDR1 is MGHRA, CDR2 YSYEKL, per germline. V was clipped by 4 bases and J by 2 bases, with 15 bases between them. There are 15 residues in the CDR3. The CDR3 sequence: CASSPSEGPTYEQYF. The CDR3 DNA reads TGCGCCAGCAGCCCGTCGGAGGGGCCCACCTACGAGCAGTACTTC.

The CDR3 nucleotides are TGTGCCACCAGCAGAGATAACGGGTTATCAGAGCAGTACTTC. This codes for CATSRDNGLSEQYF. The chain uses TRBV15 and TRBJ2-7; no reliable D call. The CDR3 length is 14 residues. Germline V gene data show CDR1 as LNHNV and CDR2 as YYDKDF (reference sequence). The V end was cut by 0 bases, the J end by 7 bases, with 13 bases between.

This clone has a handful of counts. This chain uses TRBV19 with TRBJ2-7, with 8 bases matching TRBD2. There are 15 residues in the CDR3. The ends lost 5 bases at V and 3 bases at J; junction bases unmatched: 9. Germline V lookup: CDR1 LNHDA, CDR2 SQIVND (reference sequence). The CDR3, as DNA: TGTGCCAGTAGTGTGATCGGGAGGGCCATCTACGAGCAGTACTTC. Its translation: CASSVIGRAIYEQYF.

This chain links TRBV7-2 with TRBJ2-7; weak D call: TRBD2 (5 bases). The germline V and J ends were trimmed by 8 bases and 5 bases, with 7 bases remaining between them. This CDR3 has 10 residues. CDR1 and CDR2 from the germline V gene are SGHTA and FQGNSA. The CDR3 here is CASGLNEQYF. DNA for the CDR3: TGTGCCAGCGGACTCAACGAGCAGTACTTC.

This chain links TRBV6-4 with TRBJ1-2, with D perhaps TRBD1 (5 bases). The CDR3 runs 13 residues. Germline-derived CDR1 and CDR2 are MRHNA and SNTAGT. Trimming pared 5 bases from V and 7 bases from J, leaving 14 bases between. The CDR3 DNA reads TGTGCCAGCAGTAGGGACGGAGCGGGTGGCTACACCTTC. Amino acids: CASSRDGAGGYTF.

The rearrangement joins TRBV30 to TRBJ2-3, with a weak D call TRBD2 (5 bases). Germline-derived CDR1 and CDR2 are GTSNPN and SVGIG (reference sequence). The length of the CDR3 is 13 residues. V lost 5 bases to trimming and J lost 1 base, with 10 bases between them. In DNA form, the CDR3 reads TGTGCCTGGGCGAGGACTGGCACAGATACGCAGTATTTT. It translates to CAWARTGTDTQYF.

The genes are TRBV7-2 and TRBJ2-2; D perhaps matches TRBD1 (6 bases). V was pared by 2 bases and J by 1 base, with 20 bases between. Per germline, CDR1 SGHTA and CDR2 FQGNSA. This CDR3 has 19 amino acids. CDR3 sequence: CASSLRIAQGNLNTGELFF. The CDR3 bases are TGTGCCAGCAGCTTACGTATAGCCCAGGGGAACTTGAACACCGGGGAGCTGTTTTTT.

This clone was detected only a few times. This chain uses TRBV18 with TRBJ2-7; possibly TRBD2 for D (5 bases). The germline CDR1 and CDR2 sequences are KGHSH and LQKENI. The CDR3 runs 14 residues. Deletions cut 2 bases from V and 3 bases from J, with 11 bases between. Here the CDR3 DNA reads TGTGCCAGCTCACCAGGCGCAGGAGGCTACGAGCAGTACTTC. Translating it yields CASSPGAGGYEQYF.

This clone was counted a single time. The chain employs TRBV27 and TRBJ1-5; weak D call: TRBD1 (6 bases). Trimming left V 4 bases short and J 6 bases short, with 10 bases between. Germline CDR1 and CDR2: MNHEY and SMNVEV (reference sequence). The CDR3 totals 13 residues. CDR3 loop: CASSSQGSQPQHF. CDR3 bases: TGTGCCAGCAGTTCACAGGGAAGTCAGCCCCAGCATTTT.

The chain carries TRBV10-3 and TRBJ2-7; tentative D call: TRBD1 (6 bases). Germline CDR1 and CDR2: ENHRY and SYGVKD. There are 13 residues in the CDR3. Trimming removed 7 bases from V and 6 bases from J, with 16 bases in between. In DNA, the CDR3 is TGTGCCATCAATGGGGACACCCTGAGCGAGCAGTACTTC. Translating gives CAINGDTLSEQYF.

This clone has just one count. The rearrangement joins TRBV5-1 to TRBJ1-3; no clear D. This CDR3 has 15 residues. The germline gives CDR1 SGHRS, CDR2 YFSETQ. Deletions cut 0 bases from V and 2 bases from J, with 9 bases between. The CDR3 bases are TGCGCCAGCAGCTTGGGGACGGGAACTGGAAACACCATATATTTT. The encoded protein is CASSLGTGTGNTIYF.

The rearrangement joins TRBV6-2 or TRBV6-3 to TRBJ1-5; 9 bases are a match to TRBD1. Trimming removed 5 bases from V and 8 bases from J; junction bases left unmatched: 7. CDR3 length: 14 residues. CDR1 and CDR2 from the germline V gene are MNHEY and SVGEGT. The CDR3 DNA follows: TGTGCCAGCAGTCTAACAGGGGGCGAGGAGCCCCAGCATTTT. As protein: CASSLTGGEEPQHF.

The chain is built from TRBV7-9 and TRBJ2-2, with 10 nucleotides matching TRBD2. Germline CDR1 reads SEHNR; CDR2 reads FQNEAQ (reference sequence). CDR3 length: 15 residues. V shed 4 bases and J 6 bases; nucleotides not matched to a gene: 5. For the CDR3, the DNA is TGTGCCAGCAGCTCAGCGGGAGGGCCTGCCGGGGAGCTGTTTTTT. This gives the protein CASSSAGGPAGELFF.

V and J are TRBV27 and TRBJ1-2; D is ambiguous. Germline V lookup: CDR1 MNHEY, CDR2 SMNVEV (reference sequence). Trimming cost V 8 bases and J 6 bases, with 28 bases left between them. The CDR3 consists of 17 residues. The CDR3, as DNA: TGTGCCAGCGCCACTCAAGTAACTAGAGCTCGTGGTGATGGCTACACCTTC. Translation gives CASATQVTRARGDGYTF.

This chain uses TRBV15 with TRBJ1-2, with D perhaps TRBD1 (5 bases). V was cut by 5 bases and J by 1 base, with 26 bases left in between. Germline lookup yields CDR1 LNHNV and CDR2 YYDKDF (reference sequence). CDR3 size: 19 residues. CDR3 sequence reads: CATSLSNVPRGRYNYGYTF. In nucleotides, the CDR3 is TGTGCCACCAGCCTGTCAAATGTCCCGCGGGGACGGTATAACTATGGCTACACCTTC.

The V call is TRBV7-9, the J call TRBJ2-1, with 8 bases that match TRBD2. Looked up from germline, CDR1 is SEHNR and CDR2 is FQNEAQ (reference sequence). The trim removed 6 bases at V and 1 base at J, leaving 8 bases unmatched. The CDR3 totals 16 residues. CDR3 in DNA: TGTGCCAGCAGTCATATAGCGGGACCGTCCTACAATGAGCAGTTCTTC. Amino acid sequence: CASSHIAGPSYNEQFF. Looking up the rest from reference TRBV7-9 and TRBJ2-1 gives the full variable domain: DTGVSQNPRHKITKRGQNVTFRCDPISEHNRLYWYRQTLGQGPEFLTYFQNEAQLEKSRLLSDRFSAERPKGSFSTLEIQRTEQGDSAMYLCASSHIAGPSYNEQFFGPGTRLTVL.

This chain's CDR3 is CATGDSSYNEQFF. CDR3 coding DNA: TGTGCCACCGGAGACAGCTCCTACAATGAGCAGTTCTTC. The J gene is TRBJ2-1, the V gene TRBV24-1; D perhaps matches TRBD1 (5 bases). Looked up from germline, CDR1 is KGHDR and CDR2 is SFDVKD. V lost 9 bases, J lost 0 bases, and 8 bases lay in between. The CDR3 extends over 13 amino acids.

This clone was detected a few times. V usage is TRBV2 and J usage is TRBJ2-2; D is ambiguous. The CDR3 has 13 residues. Trimming removed 4 bases at V and 1 base at J, with 4 bases between. Germline assignment: CDR1 SNHLY and CDR2 FYNNEI. CDR3 coding DNA: TGTGCCAGCAGTGGAGGGAACACCGGGGAGCTGTTTTTT. Its translation is CASSGGNTGELFF.

The chain uses TRBV29-1 and TRBJ2-3; 12 bases match TRBD2. The ends lost 6 bases at V and 5 bases at J; junction bases unmatched: 3. The CDR3 has 13 residues. Looked up from germline, CDR1 is SQVTM and CDR2 is ANQGSEA. The CDR3 is CSVSTSGRDTQYF. The DNA for the CDR3 is TGCAGCGTGTCGACTAGCGGGAGAGATACGCAGTATTTT.